This T cell receptor beta chain was retrieved from a study of shared clonotypes between healthy human individuals. The sample holds one count of this clone. Its antigen is unknown. Produced via immunoSEQ multiplex PCR; TCRdb's table is partial and in-frame only. The sample holds about 1.9 million clones, around 93% seen once. Trimming removed 7 bases from V and 2 bases from J, with 14 bases in between. This CDR3 spans 14 amino acids. CDR1 is MNHNS and CDR2 is SASEGT in the germline V gene. Study-wide results and limits: Among donors, sharing of clonotypes was expected to be affected by sequencing depth. Generally, naive subsets (rather than memory subsets) showed larger estimated richness. When compared with the clonotypes that were shared by all four sorted-subset donors, the non-shared clonotypes turned out to have lower generation probabilities.

In the naive CD8 group, cells lacked CD45RO and were positively selected for CCR7, so terminally differentiated effector memory CD45RA+ cells were left out. What was sequenced was naive CD8+ T cells from PBMCs. J is TRBJ2-5 and V is TRBV6-1, with TRBD1 as a possible D gene (5 bases). This receptor was taken from a man aged 18 to 35 in good health. Some clones in this sample may be carry-over from other donors' samples. The CDR3 DNA reads TGTGCCAGCACCCCAAGACAGAGGCAAGAGACCCAGTACTTC. It yields the protein CASTPRQRQETQYF.